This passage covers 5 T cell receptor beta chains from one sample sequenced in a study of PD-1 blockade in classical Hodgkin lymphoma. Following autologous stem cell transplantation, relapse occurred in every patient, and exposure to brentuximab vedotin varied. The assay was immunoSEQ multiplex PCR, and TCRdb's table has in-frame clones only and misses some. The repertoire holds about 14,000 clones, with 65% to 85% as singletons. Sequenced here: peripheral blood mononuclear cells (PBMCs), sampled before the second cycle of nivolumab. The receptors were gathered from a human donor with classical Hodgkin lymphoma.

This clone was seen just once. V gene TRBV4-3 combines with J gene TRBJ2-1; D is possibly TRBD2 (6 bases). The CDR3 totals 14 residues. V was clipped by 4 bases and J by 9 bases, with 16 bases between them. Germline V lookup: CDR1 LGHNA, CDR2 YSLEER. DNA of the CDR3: TGCGCCAGCAGCCCGACAACTAGCCGGGCTGAGCAGTTCTTC. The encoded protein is CASSPTTSRAEQFF.

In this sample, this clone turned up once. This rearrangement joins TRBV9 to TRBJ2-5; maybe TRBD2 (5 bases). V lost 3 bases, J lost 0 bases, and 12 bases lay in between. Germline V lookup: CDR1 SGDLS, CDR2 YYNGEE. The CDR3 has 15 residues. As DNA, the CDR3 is TGTGCCAGCAGCGAAGGGTCGGGGTACCAAGAGACCCAGTACTTC. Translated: CASSEGSGYQETQYF.

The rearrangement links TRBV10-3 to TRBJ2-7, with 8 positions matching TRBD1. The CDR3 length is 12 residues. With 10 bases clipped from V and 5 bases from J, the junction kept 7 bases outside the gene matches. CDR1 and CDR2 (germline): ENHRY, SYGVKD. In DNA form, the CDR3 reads TGTGCCACCAGGACAGGGAACGACGAGCAGTACTTC. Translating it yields CATRTGNDEQYF.

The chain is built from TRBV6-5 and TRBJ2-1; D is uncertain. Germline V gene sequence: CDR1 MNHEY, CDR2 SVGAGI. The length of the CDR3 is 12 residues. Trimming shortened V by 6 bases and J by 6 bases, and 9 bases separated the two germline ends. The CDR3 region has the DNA TGTGCCAGCAGCCAAGATGGCAATGAGCAGTTCTTC. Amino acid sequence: CASSQDGNEQFF.

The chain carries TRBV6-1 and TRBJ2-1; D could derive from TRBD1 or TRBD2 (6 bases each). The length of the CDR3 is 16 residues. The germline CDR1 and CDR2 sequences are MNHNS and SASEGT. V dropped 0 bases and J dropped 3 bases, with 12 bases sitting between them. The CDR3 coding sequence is TGTGCCAGCAGTGAAGCATTACGGGGGCTCTACAATGAGCAGTTCTTC. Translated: CASSEALRGLYNEQFF.